This paragraph covers one T cell receptor (beta chain) sequence. Authors' methods: Nucleated cell number was recorded as an estimate derived from reference gene primer amplification. The repertoire was sequenced with immunoSEQ multiplex PCR; TCRdb's copy has only in-frame clones and lacks some. V and J calls and clone size follow that table, whereas D and trimming were derived from the DNA. The data contain some 350,000 clones, approximately 91% of them singletons. The CDR3 has 15 amino acids. Trimming took 2 bases from V and 8 from J; bases not matched to a gene: 5. From germline, CDR1 is KGHDR and CDR2 SFDVKD. The sample comes from a study of blood T cell repertoires in COVID-19. Across the whole study: The samples span acute and convalescent COVID-19 from the United States, Italy and Spain. T cells, B-cell-depleted T cells, or PBMCs supplied cDNA or gDNA.

This sequence joins TRBV24-1 and TRBJ2-1; TRBD1 matches at 10 bases. The receptor was derived from a woman in her sixties or seventies with COVID-19, enrolled during active disease. The sequenced material came from peripheral blood. The CDR3 DNA sequence: TGTGCCACCAGTGATTGGGGGACAGGGGAAGATGAGCAGTTCTTC. It is translated as CATSDWGTGEDEQFF.